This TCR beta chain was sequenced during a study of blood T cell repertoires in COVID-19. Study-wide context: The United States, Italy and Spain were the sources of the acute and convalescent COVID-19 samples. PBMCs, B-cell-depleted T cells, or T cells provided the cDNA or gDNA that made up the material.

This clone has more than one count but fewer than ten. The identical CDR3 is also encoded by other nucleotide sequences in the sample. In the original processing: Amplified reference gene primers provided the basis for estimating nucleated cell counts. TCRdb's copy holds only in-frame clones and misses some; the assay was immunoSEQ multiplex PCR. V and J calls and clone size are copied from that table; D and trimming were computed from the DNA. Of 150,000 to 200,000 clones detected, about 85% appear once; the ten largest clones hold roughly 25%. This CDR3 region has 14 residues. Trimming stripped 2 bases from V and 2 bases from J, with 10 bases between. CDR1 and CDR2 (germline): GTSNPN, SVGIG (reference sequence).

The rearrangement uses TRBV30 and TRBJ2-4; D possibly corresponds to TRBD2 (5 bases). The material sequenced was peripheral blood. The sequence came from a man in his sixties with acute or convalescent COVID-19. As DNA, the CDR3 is TGTGCCTGGAGTTGGTCGGGGTCCAAAAACATTCAGTACTTC. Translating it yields CAWSWSGSKNIQYF.